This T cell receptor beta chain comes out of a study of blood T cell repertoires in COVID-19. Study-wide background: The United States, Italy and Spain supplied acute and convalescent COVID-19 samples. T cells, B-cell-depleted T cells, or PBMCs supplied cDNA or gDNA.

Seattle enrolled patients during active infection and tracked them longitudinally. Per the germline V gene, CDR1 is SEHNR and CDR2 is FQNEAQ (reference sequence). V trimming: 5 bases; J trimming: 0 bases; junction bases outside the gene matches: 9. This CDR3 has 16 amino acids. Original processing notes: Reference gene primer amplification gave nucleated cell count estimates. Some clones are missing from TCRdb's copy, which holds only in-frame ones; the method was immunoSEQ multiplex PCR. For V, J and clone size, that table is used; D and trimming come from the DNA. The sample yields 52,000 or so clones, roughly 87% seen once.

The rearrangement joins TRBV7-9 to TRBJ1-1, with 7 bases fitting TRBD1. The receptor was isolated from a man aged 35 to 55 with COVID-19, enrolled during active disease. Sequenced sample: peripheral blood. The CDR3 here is CASSTTGMGLNTEAFF. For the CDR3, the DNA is TGTGCCAGCAGCACGACAGGGATGGGGCTGAACACTGAAGCTTTCTTT.